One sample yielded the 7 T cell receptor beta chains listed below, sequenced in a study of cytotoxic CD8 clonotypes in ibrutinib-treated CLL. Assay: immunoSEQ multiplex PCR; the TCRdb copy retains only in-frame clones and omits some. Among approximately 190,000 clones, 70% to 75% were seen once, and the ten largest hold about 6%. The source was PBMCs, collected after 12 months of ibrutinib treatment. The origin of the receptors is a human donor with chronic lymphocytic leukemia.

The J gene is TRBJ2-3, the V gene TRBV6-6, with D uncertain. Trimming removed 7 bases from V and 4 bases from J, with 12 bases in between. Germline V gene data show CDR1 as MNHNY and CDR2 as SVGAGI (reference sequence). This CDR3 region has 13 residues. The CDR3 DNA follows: TGTGCCAGCATGAAGCTTCTATCAGATACGCAGTATTTT. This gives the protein CASMKLLSDTQYF.

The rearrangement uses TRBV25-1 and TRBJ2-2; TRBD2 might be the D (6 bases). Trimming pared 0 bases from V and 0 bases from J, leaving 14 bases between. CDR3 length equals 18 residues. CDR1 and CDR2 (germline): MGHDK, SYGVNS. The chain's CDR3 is CASSEYIGAGSNTGELFF. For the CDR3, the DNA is TGTGCCAGCAGTGAATATATAGGGGCGGGATCGAACACCGGGGAGCTGTTTTTT. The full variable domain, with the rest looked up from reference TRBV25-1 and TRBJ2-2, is EADIYQTPRYLVIGTGKKITLECSQTMGHDKMYWYQQDPGMELHLIHYSYGVNSTEKGDLSSESTVSRIRTEHFPLTLESARPSHTSQYLCASSEYIGAGSNTGELFFGEGSRLTVL.

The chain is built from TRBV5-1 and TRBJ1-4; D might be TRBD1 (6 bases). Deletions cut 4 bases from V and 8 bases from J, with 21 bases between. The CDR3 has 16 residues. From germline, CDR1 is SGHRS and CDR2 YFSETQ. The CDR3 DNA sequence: TGCGCCAGCAGCCCAGCTCCACAGGGCATGGACGAAAAACTGTTTTTT. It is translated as CASSPAPQGMDEKLFF.

CDR3 region: CANSQWGGDEQYF. CDR3 coding DNA: TGTGCCAACTCCCAGTGGGGGGGCGACGAGCAGTACTTC. This rearrangement joins TRBV28 to TRBJ2-7; D might be TRBD2 (7 bases). The V gene's germline CDR1 is MDHEN and CDR2 SYDVKM. V was shortened by 10 bases and J by 5 bases, with 18 bases between the two germline ends. CDR3 length equals 13 residues.

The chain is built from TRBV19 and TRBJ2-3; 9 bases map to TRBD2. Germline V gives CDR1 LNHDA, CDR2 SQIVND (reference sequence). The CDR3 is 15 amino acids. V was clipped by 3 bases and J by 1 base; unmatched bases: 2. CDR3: CASSMAGGGTDTQYF. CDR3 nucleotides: TGTGCCAGTAGTATGGCGGGAGGGGGCACAGATACGCAGTATTTT.

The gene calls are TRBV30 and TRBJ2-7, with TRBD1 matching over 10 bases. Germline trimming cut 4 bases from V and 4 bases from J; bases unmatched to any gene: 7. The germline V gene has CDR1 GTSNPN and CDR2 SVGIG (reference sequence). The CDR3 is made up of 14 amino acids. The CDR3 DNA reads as TGTGCCTGGACCGCGACAGGGGGCCAATACGAGCAGTACTTC. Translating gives CAWTATGGQYEQYF.

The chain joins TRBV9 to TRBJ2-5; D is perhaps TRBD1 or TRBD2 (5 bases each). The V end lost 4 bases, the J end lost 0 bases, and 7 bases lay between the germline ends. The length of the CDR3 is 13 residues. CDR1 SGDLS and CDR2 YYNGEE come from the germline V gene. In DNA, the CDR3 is TGTGCCAGCAGCCGGGACCACCAAGAGACCCAGTACTTC. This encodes CASSRDHQETQYF.